This TCR beta chain came from a study of T cell changes during pregnancy in multiple sclerosis. This clone occurred once. The CDR3 is 17 amino acids. Germline lookup yields CDR1 MGHRA and CDR2 YSYEKL. After removal of 2 bases from V and 5 bases from J, the junction contained 10 bases not matched to a gene. TCRdb keeps only in-frame clones here, not all; method: immunoSEQ multiplex PCR. The sample shows over 45,000 clones, about 89% of them seen only once. The gene calls are TRBV4-1 and TRBJ2-3, with TRBD1 identical over 10 bases. This TCR was recovered from a female donor with multiple sclerosis, enrolled in a pregnancy study. The sequencing used peripheral blood, collected after pregnancy. The CDR3 loop is CASSQLPGQGPQDTQYF. The DNA of the CDR3 is TGCGCCAGCAGCCAACTACCGGGACAGGGGCCTCAAGATACGCAGTATTTT.